This paragraph reports one T cell receptor (beta chain). This entry comes from a study of blood T cell repertoires in COVID-19. On the study more broadly: From the United States, Italy and Spain came samples of acute and convalescent COVID-19. Sources were T cells, B-cell-depleted T cells, or PBMCs; the material itself was cDNA or gDNA.

Authors' analysis steps: Amplified reference gene primers provided the basis for estimating nucleated cell counts. Clones were sequenced by immunoSEQ multiplex PCR, and TCRdb holds only the in-frame ones, with some missing. The DNA was the basis for D and trimming; V, J and clone size are from that table. The sample has about 110,000 clones, around 81% seen once. Germline V gene lookup returns CDR1 MGHDK and CDR2 SYGVNS. V shed 4 bases, J shed 0 bases, and the junction held 2 bases outside the gene matches. The CDR3 covers 14 residues. This sequence was found in a woman in her 70s with acute or convalescent COVID-19. V and J are TRBV25-1 and TRBJ1-1; 7 bases agree with TRBD1. The sample comprised peripheral blood. The CDR3 DNA reads TGTGCCAGCAGTGGACAGGGCTTGAACACTGAAGCTTTCTTT. This encodes CASSGQGLNTEAFF.